Listed here are 12 T cell receptor beta chains from one sample, sequenced in a study of sequential checkpoint blockade in melanoma. Treatment here: randomized to nivolumab then ipilimumab (arm A) or the reverse (arm B). Profiled with immunoSEQ multiplex PCR; TCRdb holds only in-frame clones, not every one. The table has 9,000 to 15,000 clones, about 80% seen once. Sequenced here: CD8+ T cells sorted from blood (inferred from file names), sampled from a patient given nivolumab and ipilimumab in sequence. The source of these receptors is a human donor with melanoma.

This clone was found once. This chain links TRBV28 with TRBJ2-2; 7 bases fit TRBD1. CDR1 is MDHEN and CDR2 is SYDVKM in the germline V gene. There are 15 residues in the CDR3. J gave up 2 bases and V 5 bases, and 5 bases lay outside the gene matches. CDR3 in amino acids: CASSTGTVNTGELFF. CDR3 sequence (DNA): TGTGCCAGCAGTACCGGGACAGTTAACACCGGGGAGCTGTTTTTT.

The chain combines TRBV19 with TRBJ2-7; D call uncertain. Germline CDR1 is LNHDA and CDR2 is SQIVND (reference sequence). V lost 4 bases to trimming and J lost 0 bases, with 10 bases between them. CDR3 length equals 14 residues. CDR3 amino acids: CASSRAGPSYEQYF. The CDR3 DNA reads TGTGCCAGTAGTAGGGCAGGCCCCTCCTACGAGCAGTACTTC.

V gene TRBV13 combines with J gene TRBJ2-3; the D gene is possibly TRBD1 (6 bases). From germline, CDR1 is PRHDT and CDR2 FYEKMQ (reference sequence). The CDR3 covers 14 residues. Trimming removed 3 bases from V and 0 bases from J, with 7 bases in between. In DNA form, the CDR3 reads TGTGCCAGCAGCTTTAGGGGGAGCACAGATACGCAGTATTTT. This gives the protein CASSFRGSTDTQYF.

V usage is TRBV4-2 and J usage is TRBJ1-3, with 8 positions matching TRBD1. The CDR3 runs 17 residues. Germline V gene sequence: CDR1 LGHNA, CDR2 YNFKEQ. With 0 bases clipped from V and 4 bases from J, the junction kept 8 bases outside the gene matches. This CDR3 reads CASSQDLAGGKGNTIYF. CDR3 DNA sequence: TGTGCCAGCAGCCAAGATCTGGCAGGGGGCAAAGGAAACACCATATATTTT.

The chain links TRBV9 to TRBJ2-6; 9 positions agree with TRBD2. The CDR3 has 17 amino acids. CDR1 and CDR2 from the germline V gene are SGDLS and YYNGEE. Trimming took 4 bases from V and 1 from J; bases not matched to a gene: 6. This chain's CDR3 is CASSPSGGPSGANVLTF. The CDR3 coding sequence is TGTGCCAGCAGCCCGAGCGGGGGGCCTTCTGGGGCCAACGTCCTGACTTTC.

In its sample, this clone was seen once. One end of the junction does not line up with germline, which may come from a read error. The chain combines TRBV29-1 with TRBJ1-2, with D tentatively TRBD1 (5 bases). This CDR3 has 11 residues. Germline V lookup: CDR1 SQVTM, CDR2 ANQGSEA. The CDR3 coding sequence is TGCAGCGTTGAGGACAACTATGGCCACACCTTC. This translates into CSVEDNYGHTF. The whole variable domain, filled in from reference TRBV29-1 and TRBJ1-2, reads SAVISQKPSRDICQRGTSLTIQCQVDSQVTMMFWYRQQPGQSLTLIATANQGSEATYESGFVIDKFPISRPNLTFSTLTVSNMSPEDSSIYLCSVEDNYGHTFGSGTRLTVV.

Written as DNA, the CDR3 is TGTGCCAGCAGCCAAGAGAGTGGGCAGCCCGCCTACGAGCAGTACTTC. Protein: CASSQESGQPAYEQYF. V and J are TRBV4-2 and TRBJ2-7; D gene unclear. The CDR3 is made up of 16 amino acids. Trimming left V 0 bases short and J 2 bases short, with 14 bases between. The germline CDR1 and CDR2 sequences are LGHNA and YNFKEQ.

This clone qualifies as medium-sized. V usage is TRBV6-5 and J usage is TRBJ1-2, with 9 bases fitting TRBD1. V lost 5 bases and J lost 6; bases outside the gene matches: 7. This CDR3 has 14 amino acids. Germline V lookup: CDR1 MNHEY, CDR2 SVGAGI. For the CDR3, the DNA is TGTGCCAGCAGTGAACAGGGGGCATGGAATGGCTACACCTTC. The encoded protein is CASSEQGAWNGYTF.

The sample holds a few counts of this clone. The chain uses TRBV7-9 and TRBJ1-5, with D unclear. Trimming removed 4 bases from V and 4 bases from J, with 5 bases in between. Germline V CDR1 and CDR2: SEHNR, FQNEAQ (reference sequence). The CDR3 runs 12 residues. CDR3 residues: CASSSPNQPQHF. The CDR3, as DNA: TGTGCCAGCAGCTCCCCAAATCAGCCCCAGCATTTT.

V usage is TRBV28 and J usage is TRBJ2-2; perhaps TRBD1 as D (5 bases). The V end was cut by 6 bases, the J end by 7 bases, with 21 bases between. Germline V gene lookup returns CDR1 MDHEN and CDR2 SYDVKM. There are 16 residues in the CDR3. The CDR3 here is CASSPRSARQSGELFF. CDR3 coding DNA: TGTGCCAGCAGCCCTCGTAGTGCCAGACAGAGCGGGGAGCTGTTTTTT.

V usage is TRBV29-1 and J usage is TRBJ2-1, with 8 bases fitting TRBD2. V shed 4 bases, J shed 0 bases, and the junction held 5 bases outside the gene matches. Germline V gene lookup returns CDR1 SQVTM and CDR2 ANQGSEA. This CDR3 spans 15 amino acids. DNA of the CDR3: TGCAGCGTTGCCCTCGGGACTAGCTCCTACAATGAGCAGTTCTTC. Translating it yields CSVALGTSSYNEQFF.

The chain uses TRBV28 and TRBJ2-7, with TRBD1 as a possible D gene (7 bases). Between the trimmed V and J ends, which lost 8 bases and 1 base, there was a span of 27 bases. The CDR3 is 18 residues long. The V gene's germline CDR1 is MDHEN and CDR2 SYDVKM. CDR3 DNA sequence: TGTGCCAGCGTCGCAACCGGGACAGCGGGCCCTATTTCCTACGAGCAGTACTTC. It translates to CASVATGTAGPISYEQYF. The full variable domain, with the rest looked up from reference TRBV28 and TRBJ2-7, is DVKVTQSSRYLVKRTGEKVFLECVQDMDHENMFWYRQDPGLGLRLIYFSYDVKMKEKGDIPEGYSVSREKKERFSLILESASTNQTSMYLCASVATGTAGPISYEQYFGPGTRLTVT.